This T cell receptor beta chain was captured by sequencing in a study of T cell repertoires in cytomegalovirus infection. The study, taken as a whole, reports: Dominant in the ex vivo response were TCR beta clonotypes restricted by HLA-C and specific for CMV.

The length of the CDR3 is 14 residues. Trimming took 3 bases from V and 4 from J, leaving 12 bases between them. In regard to this clonotype: No antigen is known for it.

MiXCR, run by TCRdb on the reads, gives a single entry per CDR3 protein. The sample holds about 740,000 distinct CDR3 sequences, around 32% seen once. The source of this sequence is a human donor in good health (CMV status not recorded). Some clones in this sample may be carry-over from other donors' samples. This chain joins TRBV12-3 or TRBV12-4 and TRBJ1-2; tentatively, D is TRBD1 (5 bases). This specimen consisted of cultured PBMCs, obtained from culture after CMV antigen stimulation. CDR3 residues: CASSLGRQIYGYTF. The DNA of the CDR3 is TGTGCCAGCAGTTTGGGTCGACAGATCTATGGCTACACCTTC.